The 19 T cell receptor beta chains listed next were all sequenced from one sample in a study of glioma-infiltrating T cells (dated by TCRdb to 2016 to 2017). TCRdb records Illumina MiSeq as the sequencer. The iRepertoire nested amplicon-rescue multiplex PCR (arm-PCR) platform was used to amplify TCR alpha and beta CDR3 regions from RNA. TCRdb reran the public reads through fastp at Q25 and MiXCR, keeping productive beta chains. Identical CDR3 proteins give one entry, which carries the most common genes and DNA. This sample lists tens of thousands of distinct CDR3 sequences; 20% to 25% were detected once. Of the sample, more than 6.5% falls within the top ten clones. The specimen was glioma tissue, nonneoplastic brain tissue, or PBMCs (not recorded which). All receptors come from a human donor with low-grade glioma or glioblastoma, undergoing nonglioma brain surgery, or in good health (not recorded which).

This clonotype was found many times. The chain joins TRBV5-1 to TRBJ2-3; D remains unclear. Trimming took off 6 bases at V and 2 bases at J, with 19 bases between the two ends. CDR3 length: 16 amino acids. CDR1 and CDR2 from the germline V gene are SGHRS and YFSETQ. CDR3 in amino acids: CASKTAPSPNTDTQYF. The CDR3 DNA is TGCGCCAGCAAAACCGCACCCTCGCCTAACACAGATACGCAGTATTTT.

The sample holds many counts of this clonotype. The chain recombines TRBV6-1 with TRBJ1-3; D unresolved. This CDR3 comprises 15 residues. Germline V lookup: CDR1 MNHNS, CDR2 SASEGT. Deletions cut 4 bases from V and 1 base from J, with 11 bases between. This CDR3 is CASSVGMPSGNTIYF. CDR3 coding DNA: TGTGCCAGCAGTGTAGGGATGCCTTCTGGAAACACCATATATTTT.

This clonotype occurred once. V is TRBV12-3 or TRBV12-4 and J is TRBJ2-1; 7 bases fit TRBD2. The CDR3 is 13 residues long. J lost 10 bases, V lost 5 bases, and 8 bases had no gene match. This CDR3 reads CASSVGLEGEQFF. The CDR3 region has the DNA TGTGCCAGCAGTGTTGGACTAGAGGGGGAGCAGTTCTTC.

On this clonotype: A much larger clone lies a single base off, so this may be a read error. The rearrangement links TRBV3-1 to TRBJ2-3; 10 bases line up with TRBD1. Germline lookup yields CDR1 LGHDT and CDR2 YNNKEL (reference sequence). The CDR3 has 16 residues. CDR3 nucleotides: TGTGTCAGCACCTCCAGAGGGACAGGGGCCGGCGATACGCAGTATTTT. It translates to CVSTSRGTGAGDTQYF.

Regarding this clonotype: This sequence may be a read error, since a much larger clone differs from it by one base. V is TRBV12-3 or TRBV12-4 and J is TRBJ1-4; D is perhaps TRBD1 (5 bases). The V end was cut by 7 bases, the J end by 5 bases, with 17 bases between. The CDR3 runs to 15 residues. The CDR3 DNA follows: TGTGCCAGCACCTCTATGACAGTCCGAAATGAAAAACTGTTTTTT. Translating it yields CASTSMTVRNEKLFF.

At least ten counts were recorded for this clonotype. This chain joins TRBV5-1 and TRBJ1-2; D ambiguous. CDR3 length: 13 amino acids. The ends were cut back, 0 bases at V and 8 bases at J, with 11 bases in the middle. Per germline, CDR1 SGHRS and CDR2 YFSETQ. CDR3: CASSLAAGPGYTF. CDR3 nucleotides: TGCGCCAGCAGCTTGGCCGCCGGACCCGGCTACACCTTC.

Worth noting for this clonotype: A clone one base away is much larger, so this may be a read error. The chain is built from TRBV7-2 and TRBJ1-1; D is perhaps TRBD1 (5 bases). Germline V gene sequence: CDR1 SGHTA, CDR2 FQGNSA. The CDR3 extends over 14 amino acids. The CDR3 sequence is CASNPGHENTEASF. CDR3 nucleotides: TGTGCCAGCAATCCGGGGCACGAGAACACTGAAGCTTCCTTT.

This clonotype has at least ten counts. This sequence joins TRBV6-6 and TRBJ2-5; D may correspond to TRBD1 or TRBD2 (5 bases each). Germline CDR1 MNHNY, CDR2 SVGAGI (reference sequence). The CDR3 extends over 16 amino acids. V gave up 0 bases and J gave up 1 base, with 12 bases separating them. CDR3 nucleotide sequence: TGTGCCAGCAGTTACTCGAGGGGAAAATTCCAAGAGACCCAGTACTTC. This sequence encodes CASSYSRGKFQETQYF.

This clonotype was counted ten times or more. The rearrangement uses TRBV9 and TRBJ1-1; 9 bases match TRBD1. The CDR3 consists of 16 residues. J was trimmed by 1 base and V by 4 bases; bases with no gene match: 8. The germline gives CDR1 SGDLS, CDR2 YYNGEE. The CDR3 here is CASSRGQGEGNTEAFF. As DNA, the CDR3 is TGTGCCAGCAGCAGGGGACAGGGAGAGGGGAACACTGAAGCTTTCTTT.

This clonotype was seen a few times. This rearrangement joins TRBV11-2 to TRBJ2-2; a weak D match, TRBD1 (5 bases). The V end lost 5 bases, the J end lost 5 bases, and 12 bases lay between the germline ends. This CDR3 is built from 14 residues. Per the germline V gene, CDR1 is SGHAT and CDR2 is FQNNGV. The CDR3 reads CASSPTGLTGELFF. CDR3 coding DNA: TGTGCCAGCAGCCCTACAGGCCTGACCGGGGAGCTGTTTTTT.

This clonotype was counted at least ten times. The V gene is TRBV18, the J gene TRBJ2-3, with D possibly called TRBD1 or TRBD2 (5 bases each). CDR1 and CDR2 from the germline V gene are KGHSH and LQKENI. This CDR3 is built from 13 residues. Trimming removed 5 bases from V and 6 bases from J, with 12 bases in between. The CDR3 reads CASSIGAIDTQYF. In DNA, the CDR3 is TGTGCCAGCTCAATCGGGGCCATCGATACGCAGTATTTT.

This clonotype is categorized as medium-sized (0.01 to 0.1%). V is TRBV7-2 and J is TRBJ1-1; the match to TRBD1 covers 7 bases. In germline, CDR1 is SGHTA, CDR2 FQGNSA. With V trimmed by 2 bases and J by 0 bases, 0 bases remained unmatched. The CDR3 has 14 residues. This chain's CDR3 is CASSLTGVNTEAFF. The CDR3 DNA reads as TGTGCCAGCAGCTTAACAGGGGTGAACACTGAAGCTTTCTTT.

This clonotype showed up many times. V usage is TRBV6-5 and J usage is TRBJ2-7; D tentatively reads TRBD1 or TRBD2 (6 bases each). The CDR3 totals 15 residues. CDR1 and CDR2 from the germline V gene are MNHEY and SVGAGI. The V end lost 2 bases, the J end lost 4 bases, and 15 bases lay between the germline ends. The CDR3 region is CASSYTYSGAYEQYF. The CDR3 nucleotides read TGTGCCAGCAGTTACACCTACTCGGGGGCTTACGAGCAGTACTTC.

This clonotype was picked up a small number of times. The V call is TRBV5-4, the J call TRBJ2-5, with 10 bases lining up with TRBD2. Per the germline V gene, CDR1 is SGHNT and CDR2 is YYREEE (reference sequence). V shed 4 bases, J shed 5 bases, and the junction held 8 bases outside the gene matches. The CDR3 loop spans 15 amino acids. The CDR3 loop reads CASSPSGGARETQYF. The CDR3 nucleotides read TGTGCCAGCAGCCCGAGCGGGGGGGCCCGCGAGACCCAGTACTTC.

This clonotype has more than one count but fewer than ten. The chain recombines TRBV18 with TRBJ2-1; tentative D call: TRBD2 (5 bases). The CDR3 loop spans 17 amino acids. Germline V gives CDR1 KGHSH, CDR2 LQKENI. Trimming stripped 3 bases from V and 2 bases from J, with 17 bases between. CDR3 sequence (DNA): TGTGCCAGCTCACCTCCCGGGCTACCCGGGGCCTACAATGAGCAGTTCTTC. Translated: CASSPPGLPGAYNEQFF.

This clonotype was detected many times. This chain links TRBV7-8 with TRBJ2-1; D is uncertain. CDR3 length equals 14 residues. V was clipped by 3 bases and J by 0 bases, with 6 bases between them. Germline V lookup: CDR1 SGHVS, CDR2 FQNEAQ. CDR3 in amino acids: CASSFSPSYNEQFF. In nucleotides, the CDR3 is TGTGCCAGCAGCTTCTCCCCCTCCTACAATGAGCAGTTCTTC.

In regard to this clonotype: An end of the junction does not agree with germline; a read error may underlie this. The chain combines TRBV11-1 with TRBJ1-1; 7 bases fit TRBD1. The V gene's germline CDR1 is SGHAT and CDR2 FQDESV (reference sequence). This CDR3 spans 14 amino acids. The DNA for the CDR3 is TGTGCCAGCGGCTTAAAGGGGGCTGGCACTGAAGCTTTCTTT. Residues: CASGLKGAGTEAFF.

This clonotype has at least ten counts. The rearrangement links TRBV12-3 or TRBV12-4 to TRBJ1-1, with TRBD1 matching 7 bases. This CDR3 is 15 amino acids long. V trimming: 5 bases; J trimming: 4 bases; junction bases outside the gene matches: 10. CDR3 DNA sequence: TGTGCCAGCAGTCAAAAAACTTACAGGGGCACTGAAGCTTTCTTT. It specifies CASSQKTYRGTEAFF.

This clonotype was detected many times. The chain combines TRBV7-2 with TRBJ1-2; D possibly corresponds to TRBD1 (5 bases). The CDR3 contains 12 residues. Germline CDR1 reads SGHTA; CDR2 reads FQGNSA. V was trimmed by 4 bases and J by 4 bases, leaving 7 bases between them. The CDR3 DNA sequence: TGTGCCAGCAGCTGGGGACCCTATGGCTACACCTTC. It encodes CASSWGPYGYTF.